This TCR beta chain was retrieved from a study of cytomegalovirus exposure and HLA in healthy donors. Whole-study findings and limits: According to reports, the classifier identified cytomegalovirus status with high specificity and sensitivity. A later analysis associated some 18,000 TCR beta sequences with HLA alleles at a 0.05 false discovery rate. The study recorded 150 to 200 TCR beta chains that were cytomegalovirus-associated.

V lost 0 bases and J lost 7, with 14 bases in between. CDR3 length: 16 residues. Germline V lookup: CDR1 SGHTS, CDR2 YDEGEE. Every donor was a healthy person donating bone marrow. With 60 Vbeta and 13 Jbeta primers, the PCR was carried out. Profiled with immunoSEQ multiplex PCR; TCRdb holds only in-frame clones, not every one. The table includes some 150,000 clones, around 79% detected once. In the case of this clone: Its antigen is unidentified.

This clonotype originated in a man aged 35 to 55 in good health and CMV-seronegative. The sample comprised PBMCs. V and J are TRBV5-8 and TRBJ1-6, with D maybe TRBD1 (6 bases). In nucleotides, the CDR3 is TGTGCCAGCAGCTTGGTCCCAGGGGCGCCGAATTCACCCCTCCACTTT. Residues: CASSLVPGAPNSPLHF.